A selection of T cell receptor beta chains follows, all from one sample in a study of cytomegalovirus exposure and HLA in healthy donors. Data came from immunoSEQ multiplex PCR; TCRdb stores just in-frame clones and leaves some out. The sample has about 160,000 clones; around 78% are singletons. Sequencing was carried out using PBMCs. The source is a woman in her forties in good health and CMV-seronegative. The CDR3 runs from the conserved cysteine through the conserved F or W. The D gene is left open where the match is weak. Rows give clone size only sometimes, using once, few, many, or a class for an expanded clone.

clone_size	d_call	j_call	v_call	cdr3_aa	cdr3_nt
.	.	TRBJ1-2	TRBV13	CASSSGQLGYTF	TGTGCCAGCAGCTCCGGACAACTGGGCTACACCTTC
.	.	TRBJ2-2	TRBV9	CASSQTGTPNTGELFF	TGTGCCAGCAGCCAAACCGGGACTCCTAACACCGGGGAGCTGTTTTTT
.	TRBD1	TRBJ1-6	TRBV6-1	CASSPSPGGNSPLHF	TGTGCCAGCAGTCCATCCCCAGGGGGTAATTCACCCCTCCACTTT
.	TRBD2	TRBJ2-7	TRBV7-2	CASSFLGLAGVGHEQYF	TGTGCCAGCAGCTTCCTCGGACTAGCGGGAGTGGGGCACGAGCAGTACTTC
.	.	TRBJ1-5	TRBV28	CASSLDGAQPQHF	TGTGCCAGCAGTCTAGATGGGGCACAGCCCCAGCATTTT
.	.	TRBJ2-1	TRBV30	CAWRPGVANEQFF	TGTGCCTGGAGGCCAGGGGTTGCAAATGAGCAGTTCTTC
.	TRBD1	TRBJ2-7	TRBV5-6	CASSIKGPGQYYEQYF	TGTGCCAGCAGTATTAAAGGCCCGGGACAGTACTACGAGCAGTACTTC
.	TRBD2	TRBJ2-2	TRBV5-1	CASSNAGTSVYTGELFF	TGCGCCAGCAGCAACGCCGGGACTAGCGTTTACACCGGGGAGCTGTTTTTT
.	.	TRBJ1-1	TRBV11-2	CASSRPGASTEAFF	TGTGCCAGCAGTCGACCAGGGGCCTCAACTGAAGCTTTCTTT
.	.	TRBJ2-7	TRBV5-8	CASSPTPRAPSGKQYF	TGTGCCAGCAGCCCCACACCCAGGGCCCCCTCGGGCAAGCAGTACTTC
.	.	TRBJ2-5	TRBV28	CASSLGGLGETQYF	TGTGCCAGCAGTCTCGGCGGGCTGGGAGAGACCCAGTACTTC
.	TRBD2	TRBJ2-3	TRBV27	CASRMVPGLAGIDTQYF	TGTGCCAGCCGCATGGTTCCGGGACTAGCGGGAATAGATACGCAGTATTTT
.	TRBD1	TRBJ1-2	TRBV19	CASSFRDRANYGYTF	TGTGCCAGTAGTTTCCGGGACAGGGCTAACTATGGCTACACCTTC
.	TRBD2	TRBJ2-2	TRBV9	CASSTSGLAGTGELFF	TGTGCCAGCAGCACCTCGGGACTAGCGGGAACCGGGGAGCTGTTTTTT
.	.	TRBJ1-3	TRBV19	CASSRRQSGNTIYF	TGTGCCAGTAGTCGGCGGCAGTCTGGAAACACCATATATTTT
.	TRBD1	TRBJ1-6	TRBV2	CASSVGGQTSSYNSPLHF	TGTGCCAGCAGTGTCGGGGGACAGACTAGCTCCTATAATTCACCCCTCCACTTT
.	TRBD2	TRBJ2-5	TRBV19	CASSSLAGETQYF	TGTGCCAGTAGTAGCCTAGCGGGGGAGACCCAGTACTTC
.	TRBD1	TRBJ2-1	TRBV7-3	CASSLSAGTGNNEQFF	TGTGCCAGCAGCTTAAGCGCCGGGACAGGTAACAATGAGCAGTTCTTC
.	TRBD2	TRBJ2-7	TRBV5-4	CASSFLFHASGTYEQYF	TGTGCCAGCAGCTTCTTGTTCCACGCTAGCGGGACCTACGAGCAGTACTTC
.	TRBD1	TRBJ1-5	TRBV5-4	CASSYQGVDQPQHF	TGTGCCAGCAGCTACCAGGGGGTGGATCAGCCCCAGCATTTT
.	TRBD1	TRBJ1-2	TRBV5-6	CASSFGQGLNYGYTF	TGTGCCAGCAGCTTCGGACAGGGGCTTAACTATGGCTACACCTTC
.	.	TRBJ1-2	TRBV2	CASSARYVYTF	TGTGCCAGCAGTGCGCGCTATGTCTACACCTTC
.	.	TRBJ1-6	TRBV27	CASHRDFNSPLHF	TGTGCCAGCCACCGGGATTTTAATTCACCCCTCCACTTT
.	.	TRBJ1-2	TRBV29-1	CSVRTGDLDGYTF	TGCAGCGTTAGAACGGGGGACCTGGATGGCTACACCTTC
.	.	TRBJ2-2	TRBV9	CASSVDQGNTGELFF	TGTGCCAGCAGCGTAGACCAGGGTAACACCGGGGAGCTGTTTTTT
.	TRBD2	TRBJ2-7	TRBV6-1	CASIGAGGPHEQYF	TGTGCCAGCATTGGAGCGGGAGGGCCTCACGAGCAGTACTTC
.	TRBD1	TRBJ1-4	TRBV5-1	CASSMAGTGNEKLFF	TGCGCCAGCAGCATGGCCGGGACAGGAAATGAAAAACTGTTTTTT
.	.	TRBJ2-5	TRBV5-1	CASSLAGVAETQYF	TGCGCCAGCAGCTTGGCGGGTGTCGCCGAGACCCAGTACTTC
.	.	TRBJ1-1	TRBV5-3	CARSLYPPGVDTEAFF	TGTGCCAGAAGCTTGTATCCGCCGGGGGTGGACACTGAAGCTTTCTTT
.	.	TRBJ2-7	TRBV2	CASSEERVSGEQYF	TGTGCCAGCAGTGAAGAGAGGGTGTCAGGCGAGCAGTACTTC
.	TRBD2	TRBJ2-3	TRBV11-3	CASSPGLTSGSGDTQYF	TGTGCCAGCAGCCCCGGTCTGACTAGCGGGAGTGGGGATACGCAGTATTTT
.	.	TRBJ2-7	TRBV5-1	CASSLGLEHRYEQYF	TGCGCCAGCAGCTTGGGACTAGAACACCGGTACGAGCAGTACTTC
.	.	TRBJ1-2	TRBV10-3	CAIFPSRNYGYTF	TGTGCCATCTTCCCGTCGAGAAACTATGGCTACACCTTC
.	.	TRBJ2-1	TRBV2	CASGARVGNEQFF	TGTGCCAGCGGAGCCAGGGTGGGCAATGAGCAGTTCTTC
.	.	TRBJ2-7	TRBV4-2	CASSQDEQAGSYEQYF	TGTGCCAGCAGCCAAGATGAGCAGGCGGGTTCCTACGAGCAGTACTTC
.	TRBD1	TRBJ2-3	TRBV7-9	CASSSPSGTGTTDTQYF	TGTGCCAGCAGCTCGCCATCCGGGACAGGGACCACAGATACGCAGTATTTT
.	TRBD1	TRBJ2-2	TRBV5-8	CASSFQQGAGELFF	TGTGCCAGCAGCTTTCAACAGGGGGCCGGGGAGCTGTTTTTT
once	TRBD1	TRBJ1-2	TRBV6-1	CANRQGANYGYTF	TGTGCCAATAGACAGGGAGCCAACTATGGCTACACCTTC
.	.	TRBJ1-1	TRBV18	CASSPRQDNTEAFF	TGTGCCAGCTCACCTCGACAGGACAACACTGAAGCTTTCTTT
few	.	TRBJ2-7	TRBV2	CASIWTENSYEQYF	TGTGCCAGCATCTGGACAGAAAACTCCTACGAGCAGTACTTC
few	.	TRBJ2-2	TRBV25-1	CASTPRGTGELFF	TGTGCCAGCACCCCCAGGGGCACCGGGGAGCTGTTTTTT
.	.	TRBJ2-5	TRBV15	CATSRDQWETQYF	TGTGCCACCAGCAGAGATCAGTGGGAGACCCAGTACTTC
few	TRBD1	TRBJ2-2	TRBV28	CASRPGQGAVGTGELFF	TGTGCCAGCAGACCGGGACAGGGGGCCGTGGGCACCGGGGAGCTGTTTTTT